The text below deals with one T cell receptor beta chain. The sample originates from a study of cytomegalovirus exposure and HLA in healthy donors. The PCR employed 60 Vbeta primers together with 13 Jbeta primers. Sequencing was performed with immunoSEQ multiplex PCR; in TCRdb, only in-frame clones are kept and a portion is missing. In the table there are about 25,000 clones, almost 70% of which are singletons. The trim removed 5 bases at V and 1 base at J, leaving 4 bases unmatched. Germline V gene lookup returns CDR1 SGHNT and CDR2 YYREEE (reference sequence). The CDR3 is made up of 15 amino acids. This rearrangement joins TRBV5-4 to TRBJ2-1, with 9 bases aligning to TRBD1. The source is a woman aged 45 to 65 in good health and CMV-seronegative. Sequencing was done on a sample of PBMCs. The CDR3 is CASRPGQGSYNEQFF. The CDR3 DNA follows: TGTGCCAGCAGACCCGGACAGGGGTCCTACAATGAGCAGTTCTTC. Looking up the rest from reference TRBV5-4 and TRBJ2-1 gives the full variable domain: ETGVTQSPTHLIKTRGQQVTLRCSSQSGHNTVSWYQQALGQGPQFIFQYYREEENGRGNFPPRFSGLQFPNYSSELNVNALELDDSALYLCASRPGQGSYNEQFFGPGTRLTVL.